The clone carrying this TCR beta chain was observed at least ten times. Germline V CDR1 and CDR2: MNHNY, SVGAGI (reference sequence). The length of the CDR3 is 17 residues. The ends were cut back, 0 bases at V and 2 bases at J, with 14 bases in the middle. This sample was included in a study of kidney transplant recipient with SARS-CoV-2 infection. TCRdb re-analysed the reads in MiXCR, keeping a single row per CDR3 protein. Here the sample spans 200,000 to 250,000 distinct CDR3 sequences, around 26% being singletons. The sequence derives from a young adult male patient who had COVID-19 and was a kidney transplant recipient. Some T cells may have come from the graft donor. Here the sequenced sample was a blood sample, taken at baseline and on roughly day 120 from a kidney transplant recipient. The V gene is TRBV6-6, the J gene TRBJ2-1; D gene uncertain. The CDR3 sequence: CASSYSKNRGPYNEQFF. The CDR3 nucleotides read TGTGCCAGCAGTTACTCGAAGAACAGAGGACCCTACAATGAGCAGTTCTTC.